This T cell receptor beta chain was profiled in a study of cytotoxic CD8 clonotypes in ibrutinib-treated CLL. The protocol was immunoSEQ multiplex PCR, while the TCRdb copy is restricted to in-frame clones and leaves out a portion. The data contain some 350,000 clones, 67% of them singletons. The TCR sequence derives from a human donor with chronic lymphocytic leukemia. The sequencing used PBMCs, collected after 36 months of ibrutinib treatment.

The CDR3 spells CASSLQSSYEQYF. The CDR3 DNA reads as TGTGCCAGCAGTTTACAGAGCTCCTACGAGCAGTACTTC. The rearrangement uses TRBV28 and TRBJ2-7; D ambiguous. Trimming took off 2 bases at V and 0 bases at J, with 5 bases between the two ends. CDR1 is MDHEN, CDR2 SYDVKM, per germline. The CDR3 covers 13 residues.